The 22 T cell receptor beta chains below were found in one sample sequenced in a study of CXCR3-negative and CXCR3-positive naive CD8 T cells. Study-wide points: Relative to CXCR3-negative naive cells, CXCR3-positive naive cells had more hydrophobic TRB CDR3s.

Libraries were UMI-labeled 5' RACE TRB cDNA. With the 5' RACE reads reprocessed, TCRdb shows one record per CDR3 protein and no DNA. The ten most abundant clones cover approximately 0.58% of a sample with more than 70,000 distinct CDR3 sequences. These receptors have no identified antigens. Material: naive CXCR3+ CD8+ T cells from blood. Subset given: CD45RO-CCR7+CD27+CD95- naive CD8+ T cells expressing CXCR3 (TNR3+). The source of these receptors is a human donor in good health. Some clones in this sample may be carry-over from other donors' samples.

The rearrangement uses TRBV28 and TRBJ2-4; TCRdb proposes TRBD1, but this gene call is untestable without DNA. Germline values: CDR1 MDHEN, CDR2 SYDVKM. The CDR3 covers 12 residues. The CDR3 sequence: CASGRDSNIQYF.

The rearrangement uses TRBV11-2 and TRBJ2-5. This CDR3 comprises 15 residues. CDR1 is SGHAT and CDR2 is FQNNGV in the germline V gene. The chain's CDR3 is CASSLASAHPGTQYF.

The chain combines TRBV27 with TRBJ1-2. Germline V gives CDR1 MNHEY, CDR2 SMNVEV (reference sequence). There are 15 residues in the CDR3. CDR3 amino acids: CASRMGLEKSSGYTF.

The V gene is TRBV28, the J gene TRBJ2-5. There are 13 residues in the CDR3. In germline, CDR1 is MDHEN, CDR2 SYDVKM. CDR3: CASSLTLQETQYF.

The chain employs TRBV29-1 and TRBJ2-2. The CDR3 totals 12 residues. CDR1 is SQVTM, CDR2 ANQGSEA, per germline. CDR3 amino acids: CSVEVFGGELFF.

The rearrangement uses TRBV19 and TRBJ1-2; no DNA is available, so the TRBD1 call from TCRdb remains unchecked. The CDR3 has 13 amino acids. The germline gives CDR1 LNHDA, CDR2 SQIVND (reference sequence). CDR3: CAINTGGKDGYTF.

The rearrangement joins TRBV28 to TRBJ1-4. Germline CDR1 MDHEN, CDR2 SYDVKM. The CDR3 runs to 14 residues. The CDR3 is CASSLPEGNEKLFF. Together with reference TRBV28 and TRBJ1-4, the CDR3 gives the full variable domain: DVKVTQSSRYLVKRTGEKVFLECVQDMDHENMFWYRQDPGLGLRLIYFSYDVKMKEKGDIPEGYSVSREKKERFSLILESASTNQTSMYLCASSLPEGNEKLFFGSGTQLSVL.

The CDR3 here is CASSFDRGLSYEQYF. This chain uses TRBV5-1 with TRBJ2-7; absent DNA, TCRdb's TRBD2 call cannot be checked. The CDR3 spans 15 residues. Germline CDR1 and CDR2: SGHRS and YFSETQ.

The chain links TRBV9 to TRBJ2-2; there is no DNA to check the TCRdb D call of TRBD1. CDR3 size: 14 residues. Germline CDR1 reads SGDLS; CDR2 reads YYNGEE. CDR3 sequence reads: CASSAGQGTGELFF.

The chain is built from TRBV11-2 and TRBJ2-3; TCRdb designates TRBD2, a call that cannot be tested without DNA. The germline CDR1 and CDR2 sequences are SGHAT and FQNNGV. The CDR3 runs 19 residues. Here the CDR3 reads CASSSRDYAKMANTDTQYF.

This chain links TRBV5-5 with TRBJ1-1. CDR1 and CDR2 (germline): SGHKS, YYEKEE (reference sequence). The CDR3 length is 12 residues. The CDR3 loop reads CASSQTLGEAFF.

The V and J genes are TRBV28 and TRBJ2-1. Germline V lookup: CDR1 MDHEN, CDR2 SYDVKM. The CDR3 is 11 amino acids. CDR3 protein: CATSEEAPQFF.

CDR3 residues: CASSHWPGDIQYF. The rearrangement uses TRBV7-3 and TRBJ2-4; absent DNA, TCRdb's TRBD1 call cannot be checked. The CDR3 has 13 amino acids. CDR1 is SGHTA and CDR2 is FQGTGA in the germline V gene. Complete variable domain (other parts from reference TRBV7-3 and TRBJ2-4): GAGVSQTPSNKVTEKGKYVELRCDPISGHTALYWYRQSLGQGPEFLIYFQGTGAADDSGLPNDRFFAVRPEGSVSTLKIQRTERGDSAVYLCASSHWPGDIQYFGAGTRLSVL.

The chain joins TRBV29-1 to TRBJ2-3; with no DNA, the TCRdb D assignment of TRBD2 cannot be verified. In germline, CDR1 is SQVTM, CDR2 ANQGSEA. This CDR3 has 12 residues. CDR3 sequence reads: CSGGRGTDTQYF.

The V and J genes are TRBV6-5 and TRBJ1-1; TCRdb selects TRBD1, and the lack of DNA leaves this call unchecked. This CDR3 spans 14 amino acids. From germline, CDR1 is MNHEY and CDR2 SVGAGI. CDR3 loop: CASRPGQTYTEAFF.

The V call is TRBV27, the J call TRBJ2-2; the D call from TCRdb, TRBD1, cannot be confirmed without DNA. The germline CDR1 and CDR2 sequences are MNHEY and SMNVEV (reference sequence). This CDR3 region has 14 residues. The CDR3 is CASSLGQGAGELFF.

The chain uses TRBV2 and TRBJ2-1; TCRdb gives TRBD1 as the D gene, but with no DNA this cannot be confirmed. CDR1 is SNHLY, CDR2 FYNNEI, per germline. The CDR3 contains 13 residues. The chain's CDR3 is CASSEAASPEQFF.

The chain carries TRBV29-1 and TRBJ2-1. Germline V lookup: CDR1 SQVTM, CDR2 ANQGSEA. This CDR3 contains 11 residues. CDR3 sequence reads: CTKSEGNEQFF.

The J gene is TRBJ2-7, the V gene TRBV25-1; TCRdb outputs TRBD2, but without DNA this stays unchecked. This CDR3 is 13 amino acids long. Germline V lookup: CDR1 MGHDK, CDR2 SYGVNS. The CDR3 sequence: CASSEWGRDEQYF.

This chain links TRBV6-5 with TRBJ1-1; lacking DNA, the TRBD1 call made by TCRdb goes unchecked. The CDR3 length is 14 residues. CDR1 MNHEY and CDR2 SVGAGI come from the germline V gene. CDR3 sequence: CASSPGQGATEAFF.

This chain connects TRBV28 to TRBJ2-2; the D gene TCRdb calls, TRBD1, cannot be checked with no DNA. The CDR3 covers 15 residues. In germline, CDR1 is MDHEN, CDR2 SYDVKM. CDR3 amino acids: CASNYRGWNTGELFF.

The rearrangement joins TRBV23-1 to TRBJ2-2; TCRdb gives TRBD2 as the D gene, but with no DNA this cannot be confirmed. TRBV23-1 is assigned to the ORF class and has an uncertain function. This CDR3 is built from 15 residues. CDR3 residues: CASSQGGSHTGELFF.